This entry lists 11 T cell receptor beta chains sequenced from one sample in a study of blood T cell repertoires in COVID-19. This table comes from immunoSEQ multiplex PCR, and its TCRdb copy is limited to in-frame clones, with some not included. The sample shows about 320,000 clones, around 84% of them seen only once. The sample comprised PBMCs or T cells enriched from blood (not recorded which). These receptors originate from a woman aged 30 to 39 who had been exposed to COVID-19.

The rearrangement joins TRBV30 to TRBJ1-4, with D unclear. Germline V gives CDR1 GTSNPN, CDR2 SVGIG (reference sequence). This CDR3 spans 13 amino acids. V lost 3 bases, J lost 7 bases, and 12 bases lay in between. The CDR3 sequence: CAWRAAPSEKLFF. The CDR3 DNA is TGTGCCTGGAGAGCAGCGCCGAGTGAAAAACTGTTTTTT. The whole variable domain, filled in from reference TRBV30 and TRBJ1-4, reads SQTIHQWPATLVQPVGSPLSLECTVEGTSNPNLYWYRQAAGRGLQLLFYSVGIGQISSEVPQNLSASRPQDRQFILSSKKLLLSDSGFYLCAWRAAPSEKLFFGSGTQLSVL.

The rearrangement links TRBV14 to TRBJ1-2; D might be TRBD1 (5 bases). Trimming cost V 4 bases and J 4 bases, with 13 bases left between them. This CDR3 region has 14 residues. Germline CDR1 and CDR2: SGHDN and FVKESK. This CDR3 reads CASSPIGGVYGYTF. The CDR3 DNA reads as TGTGCCAGCAGCCCAATAGGAGGGGTCTATGGCTACACCTTC.

This chain uses TRBV24-1 with TRBJ1-5; D gene ambiguous. The V end lost 5 bases, the J end lost 5 bases, and 9 bases lay between the germline ends. CDR3 length: 13 residues. CDR1 is KGHDR and CDR2 is SFDVKD in the germline V gene. The CDR3 DNA is TGTGCCACCAGTGCCTCAGGTGATCAGCCCCAGCATTTT. Protein: CATSASGDQPQHF.

The J gene is TRBJ2-2, the V gene TRBV5-6; 12 bases fit TRBD1. This CDR3 spans 16 amino acids. Germline CDR1 reads SGHDT; CDR2 reads YYEEEE. The ends lost 4 bases at V and 6 bases at J; junction bases unmatched: 7. The CDR3 nucleotides are TGTGCCAGCAGCATTACGGGACAGGGGGCTCCCGGGGAGCTGTTTTTT. This encodes CASSITGQGAPGELFF. The whole variable domain, filled in from reference TRBV5-6 and TRBJ2-2, reads DAGVTQSPTHLIKTRGQQVTLRCSPKSGHDTVSWYQQALGQGPQFIFQYYEEEERQRGNFPDRFSGHQFPNYSSELNVNALLLGDSALYLCASSITGQGAPGELFFGEGSRLTVL.

V gene TRBV6-5 combines with J gene TRBJ1-3, with D perhaps TRBD1 (5 bases). Germline loops: CDR1 MNHEY, CDR2 SVGAGI. Trimming left V 5 bases short and J 4 bases short, with 12 bases between. The CDR3 contains 14 residues. CDR3 loop: CASSKDTKGNTIYF. CDR3 bases: TGTGCCAGCAGTAAGGACACCAAGGGAAACACCATATATTTT.

The chain links TRBV6-5 to TRBJ2-7; a possible D gene is TRBD2 (5 bases). The CDR3 is made up of 13 amino acids. V lost 4 bases to trimming and J lost 2 bases, with 9 bases between them. Germline lookup yields CDR1 MNHEY and CDR2 SVGAGI. The CDR3 sequence is CASSFETTYEQYF. CDR3 DNA sequence: TGTGCCAGCAGTTTCGAGACTACCTACGAGCAGTACTTC.

This clone came up a few times. The chain has TRBV6-6 and TRBJ2-1; D not resolved. Germline lookup yields CDR1 MNHNY and CDR2 SVGAGI (reference sequence). Trimming pared 8 bases from V and 2 bases from J, leaving 16 bases between. This CDR3 has 15 residues. In nucleotides, the CDR3 is TGTGCCAGCGTTGAGAATACCCCCCCCTACAATGAGCAGTTCTTC. Translated: CASVENTPPYNEQFF.

Points on this clone: The same CDR3 can be traced to other DNA sequences in this sample. CDR3 coding DNA: TGTGCCAGCAGCCTGGGACAGGGCGCAACTAATGAAAAACTGTTTTTT. It codes for CASSLGQGATNEKLFF. The rearrangement uses TRBV7-9 and TRBJ1-4, with TRBD1 matching 9 bases. CDR3 length equals 16 residues. CDR1 and CDR2 (germline): SEHNR, FQNEAQ (reference sequence). V dropped 5 bases and J dropped 0; count of bases not matched to a gene: 4.

The chain links TRBV6-2 or TRBV6-3 to TRBJ1-5, with D perhaps TRBD1 (5 bases). V lost 2 bases, J lost 2 bases, and 16 bases lay in between. Germline CDR1 MNHEY, CDR2 SVGEGT. The CDR3 contains 17 residues. CDR3 DNA sequence: TGTGCCAGCAGTTACCCCGGGGGTGAAGGTGGCAATCAGCCCCAGCATTTT. This gives the protein CASSYPGGEGGNQPQHF.

Comment on this clone: The junction departs from germline at one end; a sequencing error may be responsible. The rearrangement joins TRBV3-1 (or the pseudogene TRBV3-2) to TRBJ2-3; D uncertain. Germline loops: CDR1 LGHDT, CDR2 YNNKEL (reference sequence). There are 15 residues in the CDR3. The CDR3 coding sequence is TGTGCCAGCACCCAAATGGCCTCTAGCACAGATACGCAGTATTTT. The encoded protein is CASTQMASSTDTQYF.

This chain connects TRBV5-6 to TRBJ2-6, with D perhaps matching TRBD1 (6 bases). Trimming took 4 bases from V and 4 from J, leaving 12 bases between them. The CDR3 spans 15 residues. Germline CDR1 reads SGHDT; CDR2 reads YYEEEE. The CDR3 DNA reads as TGTGCCAGCAGCGCCACAGGGACCGGGGCCAACGTCCTGACTTTC. Its protein is CASSATGTGANVLTF.